This T cell receptor beta chain appears in the sequencing data of a study of shared clonotypes between healthy human individuals. This clone appeared a few times. A CD45RA+ naive subset and a CD45RA-negative memory subset were split from CD4+ cells. The authors split each subset's genomic DNA evenly across several immunoSEQ plates. Using immunoSEQ multiplex PCR, the repertoire was profiled, and TCRdb retains in-frame clones only, with some absent. The table lists 950,000 to 1,100,000 clones, around 78% of them singletons. The CDR3 has 17 amino acids. Germline CDR1 and CDR2: SGHNT and YYREEE (reference sequence). V lost 2 bases, J lost 3 bases, and 20 bases lay in between.

This TCR derives from a young man in good health. Some clones in this sample may be carry-over from other donors' samples. The sample comprised memory CD4+ T cells from PBMCs. The subset here: CD45RA-negative fraction. This chain uses TRBV5-4 with TRBJ1-2; tentative D call: TRBD1 (6 bases). CDR3 in DNA: TGTGCCAGCAGCTTAGTGCCCGGGACACAGGGCGACTATGGCTACACCTTC. As protein: CASSLVPGTQGDYGYTF.